This entry concerns a single T cell receptor beta chain. Its antigen remains unidentified. The data are from a study of OX40 agonist ivuxolimab in advanced cancers. Study-wide context: Patients received ivuxolimab, an agonistic anti-OX40 (CD134) antibody. Ivuxolimab was administered intravenously to patients at 0.01 to 10 mg/kg every 2 weeks. Antecedent anti-PD-1, anti-PD-L1 or anti-CTLA-4 therapy was permissible, with roughly 36% having received some.

Study-level findings and limits: CD4+ and CD8+ blood T cells expanded clonally by week 6 at 0.1 to 3.0 mg/kg.

Clones were read by immunoSEQ multiplex PCR, and TCRdb kept only the in-frame ones, dropping some. The sample records tens of thousands of clones, 80% to 90% being singletons. V shed 6 bases and J shed 2 bases, with 10 bases lying between them. The CDR3 runs to 14 residues. Germline V lookup: CDR1 SNHLY, CDR2 FYNNEI. The material sequenced was CD4+ or CD8+ T cells sorted from blood, taken in a trial of the OX40 agonist ivuxolimab. The TCR originated in an adult with an advanced solid tumor such as melanoma, head and neck, liver or kidney cancer. This rearrangement joins TRBV2 to TRBJ2-2; D may be TRBD2 (6 bases). The CDR3 nucleotides are TGTGCCAGCAGCGGGAGTCTCAACACCGGGGAGCTGTTTTTT. Encoded protein: CASSGSLNTGELFF. The full variable domain, completed using reference TRBV2 and TRBJ2-2, is EPEVTQTPSHQVTQMGQEVILRCVPISNHLYFYWYRQILGQKVEFLVSFYNNEISEKSEIFDDQFSVERPDGSNFTLKIRSTKLEDSAMYFCASSGSLNTGELFFGEGSRLTVL.